A single sample is the source of the 11 T cell receptor beta chains below, sequenced in a study of response to subunit inactivated influenza vaccine. TCRdb ran MiXCR on the RT-PCR reads and lists one entry per CDR3 protein. The table records a few hundred thousand distinct CDR3 sequences, over 20% of them present only once. Sequenced material: PBMCs from blood, taken around 22 months after vaccination. Receptors were obtained from a man aged 50 to 69 who received an inactivated influenza vaccine.

This clonotype was counted a few times. The chain is built from TRBV29-1 and TRBJ2-7; 11 bases are shared with TRBD1. Germline-derived CDR1 and CDR2 are SQVTM and ANQGSEA. Trimming took 4 bases from V and 5 from J; bases not matched to a gene: 7. The CDR3 has 14 residues. This CDR3 reads CSVAGQGAFDEQYF. In nucleotides, the CDR3 is TGCAGCGTTGCCGGACAGGGGGCTTTCGACGAGCAGTACTTC.

The chain has TRBV15 and TRBJ1-4, with D unclear. Between the trimmed V and J ends, which lost 3 bases and 4 bases, there was a span of 12 bases. Per germline, CDR1 LNHNV and CDR2 YYDKDF (reference sequence). The CDR3 covers 15 residues. The CDR3 DNA sequence: TGTGCCACCAGCAGTGACCGGGCCCATAATGAAAAACTGTTTTTT. Translating gives CATSSDRAHNEKLFF.

This clonotype was observed a handful of times. The genes are TRBV7-2 and TRBJ1-2; 7 bases agree with TRBD1. The germline gives CDR1 SGHTA, CDR2 FQGNSA. The CDR3 runs to 15 residues. The J segment lost 2 bases and the V segment lost 5 bases, leaving 8 bases of the junction unmatched. The CDR3 sequence: CASSPKPGQNYGYTF. The CDR3 DNA is TGTGCCAGCAGCCCCAAACCGGGACAGAACTATGGCTACACCTTC.

A few counts support this clonotype. The V call is TRBV29-1, the J call TRBJ1-1; 9 bases are shared with TRBD1. The CDR3 is 13 amino acids. Germline CDR1 and CDR2: SQVTM and ANQGSEA. V was clipped by 7 bases and J by 1 base; unmatched bases: 4. The CDR3 protein is CSGKGQGNTEAFF. The CDR3 region has the DNA TGCAGCGGTAAGGGACAGGGGAACACTGAAGCTTTCTTT.

This clonotype was seen a handful of times. The V and J genes are TRBV4-1 and TRBJ1-4; no reliable D call. The CDR3 runs to 15 residues. V was clipped by 8 bases and J by 2 bases, with 15 bases between them. CDR1 and CDR2 from the germline V gene are MGHRA and YSYEKL. Here the CDR3 reads CASSVGWNTNEKLFF. The DNA of the CDR3 is TGCGCCAGCTCGGTGGGGTGGAACACTAATGAAAAACTGTTTTTT.

This clonotype was observed a few times. The chain is built from TRBV27 and TRBJ2-7; 12 nucleotides align to TRBD2. The CDR3 covers 14 residues. V trimming: 7 bases; J trimming: 2 bases; junction bases outside the gene matches: 3. Germline V gives CDR1 MNHEY, CDR2 SMNVEV (reference sequence). CDR3 loop: CASKWTSGAYEQYF. DNA for the CDR3: TGTGCCAGCAAGTGGACTAGCGGGGCCTACGAGCAGTACTTC.

The chain uses TRBV6-5 and TRBJ2-7; unclear D gene. CDR1 MNHEY and CDR2 SVGAGI come from the germline V gene. This CDR3 comprises 13 residues. Deletions cut 6 bases from V and 2 bases from J, with 11 bases between. CDR3 DNA sequence: TGTGCCAGCAGCTATCAGGCGACCTACGAGCAGTACTTC. This sequence encodes CASSYQATYEQYF.

The V call is TRBV6-2 or TRBV6-3, the J call TRBJ1-1; D remains ambiguous. V was shortened by 7 bases and J by 1 base, with 10 bases between the two germline ends. This CDR3 has 13 amino acids. CDR1 and CDR2 from the germline V gene are MNHEY and SVGEGT. The CDR3 reads CASKMEWNTEAFF. CDR3 in DNA: TGTGCCAGCAAGATGGAGTGGAACACTGAAGCTTTCTTT.

A few counts support this clonotype. The chain is built from TRBV28 and TRBJ1-1, with D unclear. Trimming stripped 4 bases from V and 0 bases from J, with 6 bases between. The CDR3 is 13 amino acids. Germline CDR1 MDHEN, CDR2 SYDVKM. The CDR3 protein is CASSSPVNTEAFF. CDR3 coding DNA: TGTGCCAGCAGTTCCCCGGTGAACACTGAAGCTTTCTTT.

The rearrangement joins TRBV5-6 to TRBJ1-2; TRBD1 is a possible D gene (5 bases). V was shortened by 4 bases and J by 3 bases, with 28 bases between the two germline ends. The germline V gene has CDR1 SGHDT and CDR2 YYEEEE. The CDR3 is made up of 19 amino acids. CDR3 residues: CASSKKRRTLFKNYYGYTF. The CDR3 DNA is TGTGCCAGCAGCAAAAAACGCCGGACACTTTTCAAGAACTACTATGGCTACACCTTC.

This clonotype was seen only a few times. The chain employs TRBV5-5 and TRBJ1-2; 9 nucleotides agree with TRBD1. This CDR3 has 15 amino acids. Losses at the gene ends were 0 bases for V and 5 bases for J; bases not matched to a gene: 5. Per the germline V gene, CDR1 is SGHKS and CDR2 is YYEKEE (reference sequence). The CDR3 loop is CASSLAGTGPYGYTF. The CDR3 nucleotides are TGTGCCAGCAGCTTGGCGGGGACAGGGCCTTATGGCTACACCTTC.